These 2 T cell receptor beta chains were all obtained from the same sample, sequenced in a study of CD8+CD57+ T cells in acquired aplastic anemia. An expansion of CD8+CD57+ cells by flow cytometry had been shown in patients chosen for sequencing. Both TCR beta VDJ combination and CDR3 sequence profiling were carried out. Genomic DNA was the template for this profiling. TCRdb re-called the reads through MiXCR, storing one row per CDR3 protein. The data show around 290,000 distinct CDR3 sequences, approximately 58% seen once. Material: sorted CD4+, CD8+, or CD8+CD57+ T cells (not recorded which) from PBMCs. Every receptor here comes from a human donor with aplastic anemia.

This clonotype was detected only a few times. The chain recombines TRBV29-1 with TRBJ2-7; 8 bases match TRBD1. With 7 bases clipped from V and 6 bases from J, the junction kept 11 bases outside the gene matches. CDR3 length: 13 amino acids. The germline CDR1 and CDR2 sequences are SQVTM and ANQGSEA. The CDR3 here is CSAKTETGGEQYF. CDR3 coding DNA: TGCAGCGCTAAAACAGAAACAGGGGGCGAGCAGTACTTC.

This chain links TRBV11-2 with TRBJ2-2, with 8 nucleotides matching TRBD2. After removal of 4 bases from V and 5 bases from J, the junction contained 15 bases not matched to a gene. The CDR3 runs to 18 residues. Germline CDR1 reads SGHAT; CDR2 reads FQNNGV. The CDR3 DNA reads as TGTGCCAGCAGCTCGAGACGCGCCGGGACTAGAGTTACCGGGGAGCTGTTTTTT. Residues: CASSSRRAGTRVTGELFF.